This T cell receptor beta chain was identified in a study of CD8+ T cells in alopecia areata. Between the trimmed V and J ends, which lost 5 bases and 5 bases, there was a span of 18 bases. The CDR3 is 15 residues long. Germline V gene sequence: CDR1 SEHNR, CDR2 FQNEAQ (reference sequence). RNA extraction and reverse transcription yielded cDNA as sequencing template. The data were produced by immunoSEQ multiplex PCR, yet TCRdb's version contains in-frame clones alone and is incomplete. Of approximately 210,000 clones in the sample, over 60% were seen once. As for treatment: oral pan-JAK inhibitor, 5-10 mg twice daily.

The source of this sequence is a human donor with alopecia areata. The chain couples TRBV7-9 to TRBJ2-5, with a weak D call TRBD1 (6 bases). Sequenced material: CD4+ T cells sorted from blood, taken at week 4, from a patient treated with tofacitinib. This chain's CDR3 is CASSRTDGTFETQYF. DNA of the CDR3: TGTGCCAGCAGCCGGACAGACGGGACGTTCGAGACCCAGTACTTC.